This T cell receptor beta chain was recorded in a study of cytotoxic CD8 clonotypes in ibrutinib-treated CLL. Study information: The cohort had 10 to 12 relapsed/refractory and around 14 treatment-naive patients, roughly 17 IGHV unmutated.

Comment on this clone: The target antigen is unknown.

The table came from immunoSEQ multiplex PCR; TCRdb's copy has only in-frame clones and leaves some out. This table holds some 50,000 clones, 69% found once. CDR3 size: 16 residues. The V gene end was trimmed by 1 base and the J gene end by 5 bases; junction bases not matched to a gene: 7. From germline, CDR1 is MGHRA and CDR2 YSYEKL. Whole-study findings and limits: A rise in clonality was seen at ibrutinib response, and a fall back toward baseline was seen at progression.

The sequenced sample was PBMCs, obtained after 12 months of ibrutinib treatment. This sequence originates from a human donor with chronic lymphocytic leukemia. V gene TRBV4-1 combines with J gene TRBJ1-2; 10 bases are a match to TRBD1. The CDR3: CASSQAPGQGNYGYTF. DNA of the CDR3: TGCGCCAGCAGCCAAGCCCCGGGACAGGGGAATTATGGCTACACCTTC.